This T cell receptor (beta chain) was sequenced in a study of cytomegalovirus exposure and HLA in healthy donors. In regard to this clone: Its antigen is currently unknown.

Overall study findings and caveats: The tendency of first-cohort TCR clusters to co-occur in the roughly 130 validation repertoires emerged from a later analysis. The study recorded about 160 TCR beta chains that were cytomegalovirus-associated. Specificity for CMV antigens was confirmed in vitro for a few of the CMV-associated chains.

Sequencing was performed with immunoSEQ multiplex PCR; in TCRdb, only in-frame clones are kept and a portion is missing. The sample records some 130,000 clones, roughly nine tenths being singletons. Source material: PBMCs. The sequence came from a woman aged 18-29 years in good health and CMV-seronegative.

CDR3 nucleotides: TGTGCCAGCAGCTGGAATGGGGCTAGCGGGGGGCCCACAGATACGCAGTATTTT. Translation: CASSWNGASGGPTDTQYF. The chain couples TRBV5-8 to TRBJ2-3; 11 bases match TRBD2. V was pared by 3 bases and J by 2 bases, with 11 bases of the junction left unmatched. Germline V CDR1 and CDR2: SGHTS, YDEGEE. This CDR3 has 18 amino acids. Together with reference TRBV5-8 and TRBJ2-3, the CDR3 gives the full variable domain: EAGVTQSPTHLIKTRGQQATLRCSPISGHTSVYWYQQALGLGLQFLLWYDEGEERNRGNFPPRFSGRQFPNYSSELNVNALELEDSALYLCASSWNGASGGPTDTQYFGPGTRLTVL.